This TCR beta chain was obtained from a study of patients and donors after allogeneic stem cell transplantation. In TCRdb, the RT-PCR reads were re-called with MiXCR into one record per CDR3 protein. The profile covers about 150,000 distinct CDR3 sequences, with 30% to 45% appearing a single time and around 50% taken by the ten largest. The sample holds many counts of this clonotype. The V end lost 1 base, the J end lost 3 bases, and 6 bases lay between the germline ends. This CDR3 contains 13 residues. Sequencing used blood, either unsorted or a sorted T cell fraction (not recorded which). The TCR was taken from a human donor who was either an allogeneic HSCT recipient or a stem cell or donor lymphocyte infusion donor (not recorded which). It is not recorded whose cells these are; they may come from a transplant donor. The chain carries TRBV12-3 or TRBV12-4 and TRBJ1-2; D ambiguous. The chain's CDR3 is CASSLDSDYGYTF. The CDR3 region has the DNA TGTGCCAGCAGTTTAGACAGTGACTATGGCTACACCTTC.